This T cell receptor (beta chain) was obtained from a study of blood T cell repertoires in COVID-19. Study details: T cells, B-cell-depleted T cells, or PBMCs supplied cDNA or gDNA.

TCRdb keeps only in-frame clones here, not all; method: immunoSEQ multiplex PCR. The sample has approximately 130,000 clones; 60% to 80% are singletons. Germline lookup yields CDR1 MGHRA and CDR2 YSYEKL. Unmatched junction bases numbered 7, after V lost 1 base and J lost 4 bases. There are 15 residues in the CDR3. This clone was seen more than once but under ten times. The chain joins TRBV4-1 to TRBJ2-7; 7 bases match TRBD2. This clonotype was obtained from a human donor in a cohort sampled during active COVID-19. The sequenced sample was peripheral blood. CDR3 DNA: TGCGCCAGCAGCCAAGCGCCACTAGCGACGTACGAGCAGTACTTC. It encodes CASSQAPLATYEQYF.